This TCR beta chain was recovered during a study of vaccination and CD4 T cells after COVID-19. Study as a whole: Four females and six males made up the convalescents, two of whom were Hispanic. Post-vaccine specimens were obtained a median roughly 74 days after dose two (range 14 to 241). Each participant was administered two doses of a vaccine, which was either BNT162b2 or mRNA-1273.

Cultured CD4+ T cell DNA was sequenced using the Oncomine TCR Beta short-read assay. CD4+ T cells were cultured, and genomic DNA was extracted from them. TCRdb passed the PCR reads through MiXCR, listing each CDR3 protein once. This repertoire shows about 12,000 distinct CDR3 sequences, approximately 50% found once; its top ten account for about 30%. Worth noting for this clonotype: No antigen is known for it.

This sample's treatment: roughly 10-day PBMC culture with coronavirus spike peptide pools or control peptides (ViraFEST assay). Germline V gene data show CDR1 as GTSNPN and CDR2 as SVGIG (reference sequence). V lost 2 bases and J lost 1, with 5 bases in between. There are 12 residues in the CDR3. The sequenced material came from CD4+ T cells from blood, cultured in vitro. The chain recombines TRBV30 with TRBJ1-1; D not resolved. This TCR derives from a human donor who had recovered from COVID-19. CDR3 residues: CAWSRENTEAFF. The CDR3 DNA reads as TGTGCCTGGAGTCGAGAGAACACTGAAGCTTTCTTT.